This is a list of T cell receptor beta chains from one sample in a study of cytomegalovirus exposure and HLA in healthy donors. TCRdb keeps only in-frame clones here, not all; method: immunoSEQ multiplex PCR. Altogether 150,000 to 200,000 clones are present, approximately 84% being singletons, with the ten largest covering about 1%. The sample comprised PBMCs. These receptors came from a young man in good health and CMV-seronegative. Each CDR3 is given with its conserved first and last residue. The D gene is left open where the match is weak. The listing skips clone size in some rows; elsewhere it reads once, few, many or a size class.

CDR3nt,CDR3aa,v_gene,abundance,j_gene,d_gene
TGTGCCAGCAGCTTAACCCACAGCGGGGGCCACGAGCAGTACTTC,CASSLTHSGGHEQYF,TRBV11-2,few,TRBJ2-7,TRBD2
TGTGCCAGCAGCGAGACCGGGACTAGCTCCTACGAGCAGTACTTC,CASSETGTSSYEQYF,TRBV9,NA,TRBJ2-7,TRBD2
TGTGCCAGCTCTCCCGGACAGACCAATCAGCCCCAGCATTTT,CASSPGQTNQPQHF,TRBV18,NA,TRBJ1-5,NA
TGTGCCAGCTCACCCACTAGCGGGAGACCCAATGAGCAGTTCTTC,CASSPTSGRPNEQFF,TRBV18,NA,TRBJ2-1,TRBD2
TGTGCCAGCAGCCGTACAGCCCTCACCGAGCAGTACTTC,CASSRTALTEQYF,TRBV7-6,NA,TRBJ2-7,NA
TGTGCCAGCAGCTTGGTGGGGGGAGAGACCCAGTACTTC,CASSLVGGETQYF,TRBV5-4,few,TRBJ2-5,NA
TGTGCCAGCAGTCCTTCTAGCGGGGGGGCGGGTGAGCAGTTCTTC,CASSPSSGGAGEQFF,TRBV6-1,NA,TRBJ2-1,TRBD2
TGTGCCAGCAGCCAGACAGGGGGCGGGTTTGAAGCTTTCTTT,CASSQTGGGFEAFF,TRBV5-4,once,TRBJ1-1,TRBD1
TGTGCCAGCTCGACACAGGAGTACAATGAGCAGTTCTTC,CASSTQEYNEQFF,TRBV18,NA,TRBJ2-1,NA
TGTGCCAGCAGCCAAGGTGGAGGGCCGGGACTAGGGTACAATGAGCAGTTCTTC,CASSQGGGPGLGYNEQFF,TRBV14,NA,TRBJ2-1,TRBD2
TGTGCCAGCAGCATACTACCTAGCGGGAGGACCGATACGCAGTATTTT,CASSILPSGRTDTQYF,TRBV9,NA,TRBJ2-3,TRBD2
TGTGCCAGCTCACCAGACATTGGATTTGGGACCGGGGAGCTGTTTTTT,CASSPDIGFGTGELFF,TRBV18,NA,TRBJ2-2,NA
TGTGCCAGCAGTCCCCGCAGCGGGAGGTCCTACGAGCAGTACTTC,CASSPRSGRSYEQYF,TRBV27,NA,TRBJ2-7,TRBD2
TGTGCCAGCAGTTTAAGGGGGCGAACTGAAGCTTTCTTT,CASSLRGRTEAFF,TRBV11-1,NA,TRBJ1-1,TRBD1
TGTGCCAGCAGCTTGGGGACTAGCGGGGGCTTCTCCTACGAGCAGTACTTC,CASSLGTSGGFSYEQYF,TRBV11-2,NA,TRBJ2-7,TRBD2
TGTGCCAGCAAACTCGTGGGGCTCTACGAGCAGTACTTC,CASKLVGLYEQYF,TRBV28,NA,TRBJ2-7,NA
TGCAGCGTTGAAGACCTAACAGGGGCCTCTGAAGCTTTCTTT,CSVEDLTGASEAFF,TRBV29-1,NA,TRBJ1-1,TRBD1
TGCGCCAGCAGCCAAGGCCCCGGGACTAGCGGGAGCTACGAGCAGTACTTC,CASSQGPGTSGSYEQYF,TRBV4-3,NA,TRBJ2-7,TRBD2
TGTGCCAGCAGCGCCGGGACAGGGGGTGCCTACGAGCAGTACTTC,CASSAGTGGAYEQYF,TRBV5-5,NA,TRBJ2-7,TRBD1
TGTGCCAGCAGCTTGGCCCCCTCTAGCGCTAGCTCCTACAATGAGCAGTTCTTC,CASSLAPSSASSYNEQFF,TRBV5-4,NA,TRBJ2-1,NA
TGCGCCAGCCGAGGTCGACTAGCGGGATCCTACGAGCAGTACTTC,CASRGRLAGSYEQYF,TRBV6-5,NA,TRBJ2-7,TRBD2
TGTGCCAGCAGCGATACCCCGGGACTAGCGGTAGAGACCCAGTACTTC,CASSDTPGLAVETQYF,TRBV9,NA,TRBJ2-5,TRBD2
TGCGCCAGCAGCTCTGACAGTCGTTTCGCTGAAGCTTTCTTT,CASSSDSRFAEAFF,TRBV5-1,NA,TRBJ1-1,NA
TGTGCCAGCAGTAGGGACAGGTCCTACAATGAGCAGTTCTTC,CASSRDRSYNEQFF,TRBV7-2,NA,TRBJ2-1,TRBD1
TGTGCTAGCAGCAGGGGACAGGGGAGTGGAGAGACCCAGTACTTC,CASSRGQGSGETQYF,TRBV7-7,once,TRBJ2-5,TRBD1
TGTGCCAGCAGTGAAGCGACAGGAAACCAAGAGACCCAGTACTTC,CASSEATGNQETQYF,TRBV6-1,NA,TRBJ2-5,NA
TGTGCCAGCAGTTTAACAGGGGTAAGCAATCAGCCCCAGCATTTT,CASSLTGVSNQPQHF,TRBV27,NA,TRBJ1-5,TRBD1
TGCGCCAGCAGCTTTAATTGGCAACAAGAGACCCAGTACTTC,CASSFNWQQETQYF,TRBV5-1,NA,TRBJ2-5,NA
TGTGCCAGCAGGGGAGGATCGAACGAGCAGTACTTC,CASRGGSNEQYF,TRBV6-6,NA,TRBJ2-7,NA
TGTGCCAGGCCGGGAGCCCGGAAGATGAACACTGAAGCTTTCTTT,CARPGARKMNTEAFF,TRBV2,once,TRBJ1-1,NA
TGCGCCAGCAGCCAAGATGGGGGGAGTACCTCTGAAGCTTTCTTT,CASSQDGGSTSEAFF,TRBV4-1,NA,TRBJ1-1,NA
TGTGCCAGCAGTTTCAGGGGGCGGAGCACCGGGGAGCTGTTTTTT,CASSFRGRSTGELFF,TRBV27,NA,TRBJ2-2,TRBD1
TGTGCCAGCAGCAAACTAGCGGGAGAGGGGAATGAGCAGTTCTTC,CASSKLAGEGNEQFF,TRBV11-2,NA,TRBJ2-1,TRBD2
TGCGCCAGCAGCTTGAGATTACCGGGGTCTCACGAGCAGTACTTC,CASSLRLPGSHEQYF,TRBV5-1,once,TRBJ2-7,NA
TGTGCCAGCAGTTTGGAGGCTGGAAACACCATATATTTT,CASSLEAGNTIYF,TRBV28,NA,TRBJ1-3,NA
TGTGCCAGCAGTGAAGACAGGTATCGTCGCTATGGCTACACCTTC,CASSEDRYRRYGYTF,TRBV2,NA,TRBJ1-2,NA
TGTGCCAGCAGCCAGAGGGAGTCCTACAATGAGCAGTTCTTC,CASSQRESYNEQFF,TRBV7-8,NA,TRBJ2-1,NA
TGTGCCAGCAGCTTACGGCGGAATGAAAAACTGTTTTTT,CASSLRRNEKLFF,TRBV11-2,NA,TRBJ1-4,NA
TGTGCCTGGAGTGGAGGAACAGGGGGAATAACATGGAGTTCAGGGGCTTTCTTT,CAWSGGTGGITWSSGAFF,TRBV30,once,TRBJ1-1,TRBD1